This T cell receptor (beta chain) originates from a study of T-cell memory formation after mild COVID-19. General observations from the study: For contracting clones, CD4+ ones sat mainly in CM and EM, CD8+ in EMRA.

The sample holds a few counts of this clonotype. Its cognate antigen is unknown. TCRdb recomputed calls from the 5' RACE reads with MiXCR, one row per CDR3 protein. The sample yields tens of thousands of distinct CDR3 sequences, under 25% seen once. V dropped 5 bases and J dropped 5 bases, with 12 bases sitting between them. The CDR3 is 12 amino acids. Germline CDR1 is SQVTM and CDR2 is ANQGSEA. The specimen sequenced was PBMCs or a T cell subset sorted from them (not recorded which). The receptor's source is an adult who had mild COVID-19 (a few samples of this study predate the infection). Cell type and time point are not known. This chain connects TRBV29-1 to TRBJ2-5; TRBD1 might be the D (5 bases). CDR3 bases: TGCAGCGTTAGGGGTGGGGTGGAGACCCAGTACTTC. The encoded protein is CSVRGGVETQYF.